This is a list of T cell receptor beta chains from one sample in a study of shared clonotypes between healthy human individuals. Clones were sequenced by immunoSEQ multiplex PCR, and TCRdb holds only the in-frame ones, with some missing. This table holds about 680,000 clones, around 78% found once. Sequencing used memory CD4+ T cells sorted from blood. Receptors originate from a woman aged 25 to 39 in good health. The CDR3 runs from the conserved cysteine through the conserved F or W. The D gene is left open where the match is weak. For some rows the clone size is stated as once, few or many, or as a class when expanded; others skip it.

j_call clone_size v_call d_call cdr3_nt cdr3_aa
TRBJ2-7 . TRBV28 . TGTGCCAGCAGTTTAGCCGGCGGACAGTACGAGCAGTACTTC CASSLAGGQYEQYF
TRBJ2-7 few TRBV6-1 TRBD2 TGTGCCAGCAGTTTGACTAGCGGGATGGGCGAGCAGTACTTC CASSLTSGMGEQYF
TRBJ2-7 . TRBV5-1 . TGCGCCAGCAGCTTGAAGGTAACGGATAACTTCTCCTACGAGCAGTACTTC CASSLKVTDNFSYEQYF
TRBJ2-1 . TRBV29-1 TRBD2 TGCAGCGTTGAGGGTCCGGGACTAGCGGGAGGAAGGGCCTACAATGAGCAGTTCTTC CSVEGPGLAGGRAYNEQFF
TRBJ2-3 . TRBV4-2 TRBD1 TGTGCCAGCAGCCATGGACAGGACCACACAGATACGCAGTATTTT CASSHGQDHTDTQYF
TRBJ2-2 few TRBV7-8 . TGTGCCAGCAGCTTAGTTCGCGTCACCGGGGAGCTGTTTTTT CASSLVRVTGELFF
TRBJ2-2 . TRBV11-2 . TGTGCCAGCAGCTATAGCAGAGCGAACACCGGGGAGCTGTTTTTT CASSYSRANTGELFF
TRBJ2-7 . TRBV30 . TGTGCCTGGAGTGTACCGGGACAAACGTTACAAGGGTCTCCCTACGAGCAGTACTTC CAWSVPGQTLQGSPYEQYF
TRBJ2-7 many TRBV5-6 . TGTGCCAGCAGCTATACCGGGACTTTTGTCTACGAGCAGTACTTC CASSYTGTFVYEQYF
TRBJ2-2 . TRBV10-1 . TGCGCCAGCAGTAGTAAAGGGGCCACCGGGGAGCTGTTTTTT CASSSKGATGELFF
TRBJ2-2 . TRBV7-6 . TGTGCCAGCAGCTTATCGGCTAGCCAAAACACCGGGGAGCTGTTTTTT CASSLSASQNTGELFF
TRBJ2-7 . TRBV6-1 TRBD2 TGTGCCAGCAGGACCTCGGCGGGAGGTCGACACGAGCAGTACTTC CASRTSAGGRHEQYF
TRBJ2-7 . TRBV7-9 TRBD2 TGTGCCAGCAGCCTAGCGGGGGGGTTCGAGCAGTACTTC CASSLAGGFEQYF
TRBJ1-2 . TRBV4-2 . TGTGCCAGCAGCCAATCATCCGCTAACTATGGCTACACCTTC CASSQSSANYGYTF
TRBJ1-1 . TRBV18 . TGTGCCAGCTCCTTCGGACCGGGGACTGAAGCTTTCTTT CASSFGPGTEAFF
TRBJ2-7 . TRBV6-6 . TGTGCCAGCAGTGATTACGGGAGAACGTCCTACGAGCAGTACTTC CASSDYGRTSYEQYF
TRBJ1-1 . TRBV29-1 . TGCAGCGCGCGGGGTCACAACACTGAAGCTTTCTTT CSARGHNTEAFF